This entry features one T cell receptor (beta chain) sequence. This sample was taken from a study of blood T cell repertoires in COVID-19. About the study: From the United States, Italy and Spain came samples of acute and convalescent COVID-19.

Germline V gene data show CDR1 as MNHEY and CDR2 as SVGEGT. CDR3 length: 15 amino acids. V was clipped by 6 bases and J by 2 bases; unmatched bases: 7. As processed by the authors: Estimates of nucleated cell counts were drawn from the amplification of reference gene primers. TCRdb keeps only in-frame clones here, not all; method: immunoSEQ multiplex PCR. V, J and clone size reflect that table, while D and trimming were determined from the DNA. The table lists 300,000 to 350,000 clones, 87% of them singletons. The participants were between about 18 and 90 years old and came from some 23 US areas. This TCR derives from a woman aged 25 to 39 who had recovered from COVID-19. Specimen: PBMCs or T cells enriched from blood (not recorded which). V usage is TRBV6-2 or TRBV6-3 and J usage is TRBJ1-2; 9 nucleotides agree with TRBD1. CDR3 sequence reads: CASSNTGTGNYGYTF. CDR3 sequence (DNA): TGTGCCAGCAGCAATACCGGGACAGGGAACTATGGCTACACCTTC.